This T cell receptor (beta chain) was obtained from a study of cytomegalovirus exposure and HLA in healthy donors. This clone occurred a few times. Per the germline V gene, CDR1 is MNHEY and CDR2 is SMNVEV (reference sequence). CDR3 length equals 14 residues. V lost 8 bases, J lost 3 bases, and 10 bases stayed unmatched. 60 Vbeta and 13 Jbeta primers were used in PCR. Produced via immunoSEQ multiplex PCR; TCRdb's table is partial and in-frame only. The sample includes some 130,000 clones, 50% to 65% of them seen just once. Sequences were obtained from PBMCs. This chain connects TRBV27 to TRBJ2-7; 7 bases are a match to TRBD1. The clonotype comes from a man in his forties in good health and CMV-seropositive. The CDR3 loop reads CASHTLRDSYEQYF. The CDR3 DNA follows: TGTGCCAGCCACACCCTTCGGGACAGCTACGAGCAGTACTTC.